The 21 T cell receptor beta chains listed next were all sequenced from one sample in a study of T cell repertoires in cytomegalovirus infection. MiXCR, applied by TCRdb to the reads, yields one record per CDR3 protein. The sample has around 300,000 distinct CDR3 sequences, roughly a fifth seen once. For these TCRs, the target antigens are not known. Sample: cultured PBMCs, taken from culture after CMV antigen stimulation. These receptors all come from a human donor in good health (CMV status not recorded). Some clones in this sample may be carry-over from other donors' samples.

The J gene is TRBJ2-1, the V gene TRBV27, with 8 bases fitting TRBD1. The junction had 5 bases not matched to a gene; V was cut back by 4 bases and J by 3 bases. The length of the CDR3 is 15 residues. The V gene's germline CDR1 is MNHEY and CDR2 SMNVEV (reference sequence). The CDR3 DNA follows: TGTGCCAGCAGTTCCCGGGACAGGTTCTACAATGAGCAGTTCTTC. It specifies CASSSRDRFYNEQFF.

The chain has TRBV10-3 and TRBJ2-1, with 8 bases lining up with TRBD1. Losses at the gene ends were 6 bases for V and 5 bases for J; bases not matched to a gene: 12. Germline V gives CDR1 ENHRY, CDR2 SYGVKD. The CDR3 is 16 residues long. The CDR3 sequence is CAISWGTGRSHNEQFF. CDR3 nucleotide sequence: TGTGCCATCAGCTGGGGGACAGGCCGATCGCACAATGAGCAGTTCTTC.

The V gene is TRBV7-9, the J gene TRBJ1-2; TRBD1 aligns across 8 bases. Germline CDR1 reads SEHNR; CDR2 reads FQNEAQ (reference sequence). J lost 8 bases, V lost 5 bases, and 13 bases had no gene match. This CDR3 has 15 residues. This chain's CDR3 is CASSPGWTGIGGYTF. DNA for the CDR3: TGTGCCAGCAGCCCCGGATGGACAGGGATAGGCGGCTACACCTTC.

This chain links TRBV6-1 with TRBJ2-1, with D perhaps matching TRBD1 or TRBD2 (5 bases each). Trimming left V 5 bases short and J 3 bases short, with 14 bases between. CDR1 and CDR2 from the germline V gene are MNHNS and SASEGT. CDR3 length equals 15 residues. The CDR3 is CASSFTGTDYNEQFF. The CDR3 coding sequence is TGTGCCAGCAGTTTTACCGGGACGGACTACAATGAGCAGTTCTTC.

This clonotype was recorded many times. The chain employs TRBV7-2 and TRBJ2-5; TRBD2 might be the D (6 bases). Per germline, CDR1 SGHTA and CDR2 FQGNSA. There are 15 residues in the CDR3. With 5 bases removed from V and 4 bases from J, the gap between germline ends came to 17 bases. Here the CDR3 reads CASSPTGTQRETQYF. In nucleotides, the CDR3 is TGTGCCAGCAGCCCAACCGGGACTCAGAGAGAGACCCAGTACTTC.

This clonotype was seen only a few times. V is TRBV27 and J is TRBJ1-2; D gene ambiguous. Per the germline V gene, CDR1 is MNHEY and CDR2 is SMNVEV (reference sequence). The V gene lost 2 bases and the J gene lost 8 bases, with 12 bases spanning the gap. The length of the CDR3 is 13 residues. The CDR3 here is CASSLPSMEGYTF. CDR3 in DNA: TGTGCCAGCAGTTTACCTTCGATGGAAGGCTACACCTTC.

This clonotype was recorded a few times. This sequence joins TRBV6-2 or TRBV6-3 and TRBJ2-7; maybe TRBD1 (6 bases). This CDR3 is built from 16 residues. Germline values: CDR1 MNHEY, CDR2 SVGEGT. V lost 6 bases and J 3 bases, leaving 21 bases between the germline ends. CDR3 DNA: TGTGCCAGCAGCGACAGGTCCGGGACAAACCACTACGAGCAGTACGTC. Its translation is CASSDRSGTNHYEQYV.

The chain carries TRBV6-8 and TRBJ1-6, with 10 bases lining up with TRBD1. CDR3 length: 14 amino acids. V was pared by 6 bases and J by 7 bases, with 3 bases of the junction left unmatched. CDR1 is MNHGY, CDR2 SAAAGT, per germline. The CDR3 coding sequence is TGTGCCAGCAGAGGGACAGGGGAAAATTCACCCCTCCACTTT. Amino acid sequence: CASRGTGENSPLHF.

A few counts support this clonotype. The chain has TRBV12-5 and TRBJ2-1, with 12 bases fitting TRBD2. The V and J ends lost 6 bases and 2 bases, in that order; junction bases with no gene match: 2. Per germline, CDR1 LGHNT and CDR2 FRNRAP. CDR3 length: 15 amino acids. This chain's CDR3 is CASGRTSGTYNEQFF. For the CDR3, the DNA is TGTGCTAGTGGGCGGACTAGCGGGACCTACAATGAGCAGTTCTTC.

The chain links TRBV20-1 to TRBJ2-7; 9 bases agree with TRBD2. Germline V gives CDR1 DFQATT, CDR2 SNEGSKA (reference sequence). This CDR3 comprises 14 residues. After removal of 1 base from V and 4 bases from J, the junction contained 5 bases not matched to a gene. The CDR3 coding sequence is TGCAGTGCTAGAGTGTCTAGCGGGGTTTACGAGCAGTACTTC. It yields the protein CSARVSSGVYEQYF.

This chain joins TRBV7-2 and TRBJ2-3; 14 nucleotides agree with TRBD2. CDR1 SGHTA and CDR2 FQGNSA come from the germline V gene. Losses at the gene ends were 5 bases for V and 2 bases for J; bases not matched to a gene: 12. CDR3 length: 19 residues. The CDR3 here is CASSRGLAGGGRATDTQYF. For the CDR3, the DNA is TGTGCCAGCAGCAGAGGACTAGCGGGAGGAGGGAGAGCCACAGATACGCAGTATTTT.

This clonotype has just a few counts. This rearrangement joins TRBV12-3 or TRBV12-4 to TRBJ1-2; D is uncertain. The CDR3 has 12 amino acids. V gave up 2 bases and J gave up 9 bases, with 10 bases separating them. DNA of the CDR3: TGTGCCAGCAGTTTATTGGATGATCGCTACACCTTC. This codes for CASSLLDDRYTF.

The chain carries TRBV3-1 and TRBJ2-5; D is unresolved. CDR1 and CDR2 (germline): LGHDT, YNNKEL (reference sequence). Deletions cut 5 bases from V and 4 bases from J, with 17 bases between. This CDR3 is 15 amino acids long. Here the CDR3 reads CASSDPAHFSETQYF. DNA for the CDR3: TGTGCCAGCAGCGATCCCGCCCACTTTTCAGAGACCCAGTACTTC.

This rearrangement joins TRBV20-1 to TRBJ2-1; 9 nucleotides match TRBD2. Germline values: CDR1 DFQATT, CDR2 SNEGSKA (reference sequence). There are 15 residues in the CDR3. Losses at the gene ends were 5 bases for V and 5 bases for J; bases not matched to a gene: 10. CDR3: CSAHIGAGGNNEQFF. Here the CDR3 DNA reads TGCAGTGCTCATATTGGAGCGGGGGGTAACAATGAGCAGTTCTTC.

This clonotype was counted at least ten times. The genes are TRBV7-2 and TRBJ1-6; D is perhaps TRBD1 (6 bases). This CDR3 region has 12 residues. Germline values: CDR1 SGHTA, CDR2 FQGNSA. V lost 2 bases and J 10 bases, leaving 6 bases between the germline ends. The CDR3 is CASSLTGSPLHF. CDR3 DNA sequence: TGTGCCAGCAGCTTAACAGGGTCACCCCTCCACTTT.

This clonotype was counted a few times. The rearrangement uses TRBV6-5 and TRBJ1-1; D uncertain. The CDR3 runs 14 residues. Looked up from germline, CDR1 is MNHEY and CDR2 is SVGAGI. V was shortened by 2 bases and J by 2 bases, with 9 bases between the two germline ends. DNA of the CDR3: TGTGCCAGCAGTTACAGGGATATCAACACTGAAGCTTTCTTT. It specifies CASSYRDINTEAFF.

This clonotype was seen more than once but under ten times. This chain connects TRBV6-6 to TRBJ1-4, with D possibly TRBD1 on 5 matching bases. V was trimmed by 0 bases and J by 4 bases, leaving 18 bases between them. Per the germline V gene, CDR1 is MNHNY and CDR2 is SVGAGI (reference sequence). CDR3 length: 18 amino acids. Written as DNA, the CDR3 is TGTGCCAGCAGTTACTCGAGGCGTCAGGGACCTCTTAATGAAAAACTGTTTTTT. Its protein is CASSYSRRQGPLNEKLFF.

This clonotype was observed many times. Mismatch with germline at one junction end may stem from a read error. CDR3 region: CASSSGAQAGGSEQFF. The CDR3 DNA reads as TGTGCTAGCAGCTCCGGGGCACAAGCGGGAGGTAGTGAGCAGTTCTTC. The chain combines TRBV7-7 with TRBJ2-1; the match to TRBD2 covers 9 bases. Looked up from germline, CDR1 is SSHAT and CDR2 is FNYEAQ (reference sequence). The length of the CDR3 is 16 residues.

This clonotype was detected a few times. The chain joins TRBV10-3 to TRBJ1-2, with D possibly matching TRBD1 (5 bases). The CDR3 runs 13 residues. V lost 9 bases, J lost 8 bases, and 19 bases lay in between. Looked up from germline, CDR1 is ENHRY and CDR2 is SYGVKD. The CDR3 spells CAIYRDGSGGYTF. The CDR3 bases are TGTGCCATATACCGGGACGGCTCAGGGGGCTACACCTTC.

The chain has TRBV18 and TRBJ1-2, with 10 positions matching TRBD1. The J segment lost 5 bases and the V segment lost 3 bases, leaving 3 bases of the junction unmatched. Germline CDR1 and CDR2: KGHSH and LQKENI. This CDR3 comprises 14 residues. CDR3 coding DNA: TGTGCCAGCTCACCGGACAGGGGGGCGTATGGCTACACCTTC. Translated: CASSPDRGAYGYTF.

This clonotype was picked up a small number of times. The chain has TRBV5-6 and TRBJ2-1, with 13 nucleotides matching TRBD2. Germline V CDR1 and CDR2: SGHDT, YYEEEE. Trimming took 4 bases from V and 6 from J; bases not matched to a gene: 16. The CDR3 runs 19 residues. The CDR3 sequence: CASSIRQAVGLAGFNEQFF. CDR3 sequence (DNA): TGTGCCAGCAGCATTAGACAGGCGGTGGGACTAGCGGGATTCAATGAGCAGTTCTTC. The variable domain in full, completed from reference TRBV5-6 and TRBJ2-1, reads DAGVTQSPTHLIKTRGQQVTLRCSPKSGHDTVSWYQQALGQGPQFIFQYYEEEERQRGNFPDRFSGHQFPNYSSELNVNALLLGDSALYLCASSIRQAVGLAGFNEQFFGPGTRLTVL.